This TCR beta chain was found in a study of early T cells in non-severe SARS-CoV-2 infection. For the study at large: Bulk RNA taken from unsorted whole blood was sequenced, leaving chains unpaired.

This CDR3 is built from 15 residues. V shed 2 bases and J shed 2 bases, with 13 bases lying between them. Germline V gene lookup returns CDR1 SGHTA and CDR2 FQGNSA. There are a few counts of this clonotype. As yet, its antigen is unknown. Study results and caveats: Comparison of clonotypes with VDJdb favored anti-spike CD8 responses while missing private and CD4 specificities.

Individual cDNA molecules were tagged with unique molecular identifiers. MiXCR, applied by TCRdb to the 5' RACE reads, yields one record per CDR3 protein. Of about 100,000 distinct CDR3 sequences listed, 11% are singletons. This chain joins TRBV7-2 and TRBJ2-7, with D maybe TRBD2 (5 bases). This receptor was obtained from an adult who was a healthcare worker with PCR-confirmed SARS-CoV-2 infection or an uninfected control (not recorded which). Specimen: whole blood. The CDR3 region is CASSLYGKGTYEQYF. DNA for the CDR3: TGTGCCAGCAGCTTATACGGGAAGGGCACCTACGAGCAGTACTTC.